This T cell receptor beta chain emerged from a study of T cell responses to AZD1222 COVID-19 vaccine. Findings and limits, study-wide: Among spike-specific TCRs, nearly half reportedly target unmutated variant regions. Only 5 or 6 individuals given AZD1222 were seropositive at baseline. Clonal diversity may have been underestimated in mostly white British donors.

As concerns this clone: Its matching antigen is unknown.

This CDR3 has 16 amino acids. V lost 5 bases, J lost 0 bases, and 16 bases lay in between. Germline CDR1 reads MNHEY; CDR2 reads SMNVEV (reference sequence). The method was immunoSEQ multiplex PCR; TCRdb's version includes in-frame clones alone and lacks a portion of them. This sample has 150,000 to 200,000 clones, with roughly 87% found just once. The sample here was peripheral blood, taken on day 0 of AZD1222 vaccination. The rearrangement uses TRBV27 and TRBJ1-1, with a weak D call TRBD1 (6 bases). This sequence was found in an adult in good health. CDR3 residues: CASSAGKDRLNTEAFF. In nucleotides, the CDR3 is TGTGCCAGCAGTGCGGGGAAGGACAGACTGAACACTGAAGCTTTCTTT.